These 27 T cell receptor beta chains were all obtained from the same sample, sequenced in a study of Graves' ophthalmopathy and Graves' hyperthyroidism. Amplification targeted the TCR beta CDR3 regions, with RNA transcripts as the source material. HTBI-primed RT-PCR formed the first round, and a multiplex PCR formed the second. From the multiplex PCR reads, TCRdb called clonotypes with MiXCR, one entry per CDR3 protein. This table holds around 1,200,000 distinct CDR3 sequences, 35% to 45% found once. The specimen was peripheral blood or thyroid tissue (not recorded which). These receptors came from an adult man with Graves' hyperthyroidism.

CDR3: CASSTQVFRGGPYGYTF. The CDR3 DNA reads as TGTGCCAGTAGTACCCAAGTTTTTCGTGGCGGACCTTATGGCTACACCTTC. The chain employs TRBV19 and TRBJ1-2; D is unresolved. From germline, CDR1 is LNHDA and CDR2 SQIVND (reference sequence). The V end was cut by 4 bases, the J end by 5 bases, with 23 bases between. CDR3 length equals 17 residues. Complete variable domain (other parts from reference TRBV19 and TRBJ1-2): DGGITQSPKYLFRKEGQNVTLSCEQNLNHDAMYWYRQDPGQGLRLIYYSQIVNDFQKGDIAEGYSVSREKKESFPLTVTSAQKNPTAFYLCASSTQVFRGGPYGYTFGSGTRLTVV.

This chain uses TRBV25-1 with TRBJ1-2; 7 bases are a match to TRBD1. Trimming cost V 3 bases and J 3 bases; bases outside gene matches: 10. This CDR3 spans 16 amino acids. The germline CDR1 and CDR2 sequences are MGHDK and SYGVNS. The CDR3 protein is CASSDPGTARYYGYTF. CDR3 DNA sequence: TGTGCCAGCAGTGATCCCGGGACAGCGAGATACTATGGCTACACCTTC.

This clonotype was recorded a few times. It is likely a read error, because the conserved phenylalanine at the end of the CDR3 is missing. The chain joins TRBV9 to TRBJ2-2; no reliable D call. The CDR3 extends over 14 amino acids. V was shortened by 4 bases and J by 2 bases, with 9 bases between the two germline ends. Germline lookup yields CDR1 SGDLS and CDR2 YYNGEE. The CDR3 nucleotides are TGTGCCAGCAGCATCCGGGCCAACACCGGGGAGCTGTTTTCT. It yields the protein CASSIRANTGELFS.

The chain has TRBV24-1 and TRBJ2-5; D is possibly TRBD1 (7 bases). V lost 2 bases to trimming and J lost 5 bases, with 20 bases between them. Germline V gives CDR1 KGHDR, CDR2 SFDVKD. The CDR3 length is 17 residues. The CDR3 DNA reads as TGTGCCACCAGTGATTCGCCGACAGGGAGGTTGTGGGAGACCCAGTACTTC. Encoded protein: CATSDSPTGRLWETQYF.

This clonotype was counted only a few times. The chain is built from TRBV4-1 and TRBJ2-6, with 10 bases fitting TRBD1. The CDR3 length is 19 residues. The germline CDR1 and CDR2 sequences are MGHRA and YSYEKL. Trimming took 2 bases from V and 4 from J; bases not matched to a gene: 11. CDR3 coding DNA: TGCGCCAGCAGCCAACCATCGGGACAGGGGAGATCAGGGGCCAACGTCCTGACTTTC. This translates into CASSQPSGQGRSGANVLTF.

This clonotype was observed a few times. The gene calls are TRBV28 and TRBJ1-1, with 8 bases that match TRBD1. CDR1 MDHEN and CDR2 SYDVKM come from the germline V gene. This CDR3 comprises 13 residues. J lost 6 bases, V lost 0 bases, and 0 bases had no gene match. DNA of the CDR3: TGTGCCAGCAGTTTATGGGGACAGGCTGAAGCTTTCTTT. Translation: CASSLWGQAEAFF.

Only a few counts were recorded for this clonotype. The chain recombines TRBV9 with TRBJ1-1, with 8 bases lining up with TRBD1. This CDR3 has 19 amino acids. The germline V gene encodes CDR1 SGDLS and CDR2 YYNGEE. The ends lost 3 bases at V and 0 bases at J; junction bases unmatched: 16. CDR3 nucleotides: TGTGCCAGCAGCGCAAGCCGGAGCAGGGGGCGAGGCCTGAACACTGAAGCTTTCTTT. It codes for CASSASRSRGRGLNTEAFF. The full variable domain, completed using reference TRBV9 and TRBJ1-1, is DSGVTQTPKHLITATGQRVTLRCSPRSGDLSVYWYQQSLDQGLQFLIQYYNGEERAKGNILERFSAQQFPDLHSELNLSSLELGDSALYFCASSASRSRGRGLNTEAFFGQGTRLTVV.

At least ten counts were recorded for this clonotype. The V gene is TRBV13, the J gene TRBJ1-2; the D gene is possibly TRBD1 (5 bases). The CDR3 has 15 residues. V lost 6 bases and J lost 8, with 22 bases in between. Germline CDR1 and CDR2: PRHDT and FYEKMQ (reference sequence). The CDR3 sequence: CASRAYARKGRGYTF. In DNA form, the CDR3 reads TGTGCCAGCAGAGCTTATGCCCGGAAGGGGCGCGGCTACACCTTC.

The V call is TRBV28, the J call TRBJ2-5; D gene unclear. Germline CDR1 reads MDHEN; CDR2 reads SYDVKM. V was clipped by 5 bases and J by 2 bases, with 9 bases between them. CDR3 length: 13 amino acids. Here the CDR3 DNA reads TGTGCCAGCAGTGTGACAAATCAAGAGACCCAGTACTTC. This encodes CASSVTNQETQYF.

The chain recombines TRBV10-3 with TRBJ2-5; 9 bases are shared with TRBD1. V shed 8 bases, J shed 5 bases, and the junction held 9 bases outside the gene matches. The CDR3 contains 14 residues. Germline CDR1 reads ENHRY; CDR2 reads SYGVKD. Here the CDR3 DNA reads TGTGCCATCGGGGGGACAGGGTTCGGGGAGACCCAGTACTTC. Protein: CAIGGTGFGETQYF.

This clonotype was seen at least ten times. This chain joins TRBV15 and TRBJ2-7, with TRBD1 matching 10 bases. The V gene end was trimmed by 5 bases and the J gene end by 1 base; junction bases not matched to a gene: 5. Germline V gene sequence: CDR1 LNHNV, CDR2 YYDKDF (reference sequence). This CDR3 is built from 15 residues. CDR3 DNA: TGTGCCACCAGCGCCGGGACAGGGGCTTCCTACGAGCAGTACTTC. Protein sequence: CATSAGTGASYEQYF.

The V and J genes are TRBV20-1 and TRBJ2-7; TRBD1 matches 9 bases. Germline V CDR1 and CDR2: DFQATT, SNEGSKA (reference sequence). CDR3 length equals 15 residues. J was trimmed by 4 bases and V by 3 bases; bases with no gene match: 10. The CDR3 bases are TGCAGTGCTAGCGGGCCGGGACAGGGTTTATACGAGCAGTACTTC. Translating it yields CSASGPGQGLYEQYF.

The sample holds a few counts of this clonotype. The chain couples TRBV11-2 to TRBJ1-6; D perhaps matches TRBD1 (6 bases). The CDR3 runs 15 residues. V lost 4 bases and J lost 7, with 14 bases in between. Germline assignment: CDR1 SGHAT and CDR2 FQNNGV. CDR3 sequence: CASSWAGTKNSPLHF. The CDR3 DNA follows: TGTGCCAGCAGCTGGGCGGGGACAAAGAATTCACCCCTCCACTTT.

The gene calls are TRBV6-1 and TRBJ2-2; 9 nucleotides align to TRBD1. J was trimmed by 7 bases and V by 7 bases; bases with no gene match: 10. This CDR3 has 15 residues. CDR1 is MNHNS, CDR2 SASEGT, per germline. In DNA form, the CDR3 reads TGTGCCAGCAACCAAAGGGACAGGGAGAACGGGGAGCTGTTTTTT. It specifies CASNQRDRENGELFF.

The CDR3: CASSSRRMIGTGELFF. The CDR3 DNA reads as TGTGCCAGCAGCTCCAGACGGATGATTGGCACCGGGGAGCTGTTTTTT. The gene calls are TRBV7-2 and TRBJ2-2, with D unclear. Trimming removed 4 bases from V and 4 bases from J, with 16 bases in between. The CDR3 loop spans 16 amino acids. The germline gives CDR1 SGHTA, CDR2 FQGNSA.

This clonotype has only a few counts. The gene calls are TRBV6-6 and TRBJ1-6; D is perhaps TRBD1 (6 bases). Germline values: CDR1 MNHNY, CDR2 SVGAGI (reference sequence). Trimming shortened V by 6 bases and J by 11 bases, and 11 bases separated the two germline ends. The CDR3 contains 12 residues. CDR3 sequence reads: CASRDSNPPLHF. The CDR3 coding sequence is TGTGCCAGCAGGGACAGCAATCCACCCCTCCACTTT.

This clonotype was found many times. The gene calls are TRBV4-1 and TRBJ1-1, with 7 positions matching TRBD1. The CDR3 contains 14 residues. V shed 3 bases, J shed 4 bases, and the junction held 5 bases outside the gene matches. Germline assignment: CDR1 MGHRA and CDR2 YSYEKL. This chain's CDR3 is CASSQVNRGTEAFF. The CDR3 DNA reads as TGCGCCAGCAGCCAGGTTAACAGGGGCACTGAAGCTTTCTTT.

The chain has TRBV9 and TRBJ2-5; 8 bases agree with TRBD1. CDR1 is SGDLS, CDR2 YYNGEE, per germline. Trimming cost V 3 bases and J 5 bases; bases outside gene matches: 15. The length of the CDR3 is 17 residues. The CDR3 nucleotides read TGTGCCAGCAGCGCCCGACCCGACAGGGGTAAGTTGGAGACCCAGTACTTC. Amino acids: CASSARPDRGKLETQYF.

This clonotype was seen ten or more times. The chain uses TRBV7-6 and TRBJ1-1; D is possibly TRBD1 (5 bases). The CDR3 has 16 residues. V lost 5 bases, J lost 6 bases, and 22 bases lay in between. Germline CDR1 and CDR2: SGHVS and FNYEAQ. The CDR3 loop reads CASSRYVTAGLSEAFF. The CDR3 DNA reads TGTGCCAGCAGCCGATACGTTACGGCGGGACTCTCTGAAGCTTTCTTT.

The gene calls are TRBV6-2 or TRBV6-3 and TRBJ1-2; TRBD1 might be the D (6 bases). CDR3 length equals 13 residues. The V and J ends lost 11 bases and 4 bases respectively, with 17 bases between them. Germline CDR1 is MNHEY and CDR2 is SVGEGT. The chain's CDR3 is CAGSGTTTYGYTF. The CDR3 bases are TGTGCCGGATCGGGGACAACAACCTATGGCTACACCTTC.

This clonotype was seen many times. The genes are TRBV7-3 and TRBJ1-2; D is unresolved. Per germline, CDR1 SGHTA and CDR2 FQGTGA. The V end lost 5 bases, the J end lost 0 bases, and 7 bases lay between the germline ends. The CDR3 runs to 13 residues. DNA of the CDR3: TGTGCCAGCAGCCTAAATACTAACTATGGCTACACCTTC. Translated, it gives CASSLNTNYGYTF. The full variable domain, rest sourced from reference TRBV7-3 and TRBJ1-2, is GAGVSQTPSNKVTEKGKYVELRCDPISGHTALYWYRQSLGQGPEFLIYFQGTGAADDSGLPNDRFFAVRPEGSVSTLKIQRTERGDSAVYLCASSLNTNYGYTFGSGTRLTVV.

This clonotype was picked up many times. The chain has TRBV7-2 and TRBJ2-2, with TRBD1 identical over 7 bases. CDR1 is SGHTA, CDR2 FQGNSA, per germline. V gave up 4 bases and J gave up 6 bases; unmatched junction bases: 5. CDR3 size: 14 residues. CDR3 region: CASSSKTGSGELFF. CDR3 DNA sequence: TGTGCCAGCAGCTCCAAGACAGGGTCCGGGGAGCTGTTTTTT.

This clonotype showed up just a few times. V usage is TRBV5-1 and J usage is TRBJ2-5, with D tentatively TRBD1 (5 bases). This CDR3 spans 16 amino acids. Trimming pared 0 bases from V and 1 base from J, leaving 13 bases between. Germline lookup yields CDR1 SGHRS and CDR2 YFSETQ. CDR3 residues: CASSLGTTRAQETQYF. CDR3 sequence (DNA): TGCGCCAGCAGCTTGGGGACAACAAGAGCCCAAGAGACCCAGTACTTC.

This clonotype was seen repeatedly, ten times or more. V usage is TRBV7-2 and J usage is TRBJ1-2; D is ambiguous. Between the trimmed V and J ends, which lost 1 base and 8 bases, there was a span of 11 bases. This CDR3 is 13 amino acids long. CDR1 SGHTA and CDR2 FQGNSA come from the germline V gene. CDR3 protein: CASSLDPRKGYTF. Here the CDR3 DNA reads TGTGCCAGCAGCTTAGATCCCAGGAAGGGCTACACCTTC.

This clonotype was observed a handful of times. The V call is TRBV7-8, the J call TRBJ1-2; the D gene is possibly TRBD1 (5 bases). The CDR3 totals 16 residues. Deletions cut 5 bases from V and 4 bases from J, with 20 bases between. Germline CDR1 reads SGHVS; CDR2 reads FQNEAQ. The CDR3 is CASSPTKGMGPYGYTF. The CDR3 bases are TGTGCCAGCAGCCCAACCAAGGGGATGGGCCCCTATGGCTACACCTTC.

This clonotype was seen only a few times. This chain connects TRBV28 to TRBJ1-1, with a weak D call TRBD1 (5 bases). The CDR3 is 15 residues long. V was clipped by 1 base and J by 1 base, with 10 bases between them. CDR1 MDHEN and CDR2 SYDVKM come from the germline V gene. Here the CDR3 reads CASSLFGTQNTEAFF. The CDR3 coding sequence is TGTGCCAGCAGTTTATTTGGGACCCAGAACACTGAAGCTTTCTTT.

The table lists this clonotype with many counts. The genes are TRBV29-1 and TRBJ1-2; a possible D gene is TRBD1 (6 bases). The length of the CDR3 is 12 residues. Germline CDR1 is SQVTM and CDR2 is ANQGSEA. Trimming cost V 7 bases and J 7 bases, with 16 bases left between them. The CDR3 coding sequence is TGCAGCGGGACAACAGGGTTCTCTGGCTACACCTTC. Residues: CSGTTGFSGYTF.